Listed below are T cell receptor beta chains from one sample, sequenced in a study of T cell repertoires in cytomegalovirus infection. TCRdb re-called the reads with MiXCR, one entry per CDR3 protein. Among approximately 180,000 distinct CDR3 sequences listed, about 21% were seen once. Specimen: PBMCs. These receptors all stem from a human donor in good health (CMV status not recorded). Some clones in this sample may be carry-over from other donors' samples. Both conserved end residues are part of each CDR3. The D gene is left open where the match is weak. Only some rows state a clone size, as once, few, many or a class for expanded clones.

clone_size: -
j_call: TRBJ2-7
v_call: TRBV7-3
d_call: -
cdr3_aa: CASSLEGTMGNEQYF
cdr3_nt: TGTGCCAGCAGCTTAGAGGGTACGATGGGGAACGAGCAGTACTTC

clone_size: few
j_call: TRBJ1-1
v_call: TRBV5-6
d_call: TRBD1
cdr3_aa: CASSPYGTGGTEAFF
cdr3_nt: TGTGCCAGCAGCCCCTACGGGACAGGAGGAACTGAAGCTTTCTTT

clone_size: few
j_call: TRBJ2-1
v_call: TRBV2
d_call: -
cdr3_aa: CASSEAGDGDEFF
cdr3_nt: TGTGCCAGCAGTGAAGCTGGGGACGGAGACGAGTTCTTC

clone_size: -
j_call: TRBJ1-1
v_call: TRBV29-1
d_call: -
cdr3_aa: CSVRDGNTEAFF
cdr3_nt: TGCAGCGTTCGGGACGGGAACACTGAAGCTTTCTTT

clone_size: -
j_call: TRBJ1-2
v_call: TRBV2
d_call: -
cdr3_aa: CASTRTDINYGYTF
cdr3_nt: TGTGCCAGCACTCGGACTGACATCAACTATGGCTACACCTTC

clone_size: many
j_call: TRBJ2-1
v_call: TRBV12-3/TRBV12-4
d_call: -
cdr3_aa: CASSLGGTGANEQFF
cdr3_nt: TGTGCCAGCAGTTTAGGCGGGACTGGGGCGAATGAGCAGTTCTTC

clone_size: many
j_call: TRBJ1-5
v_call: TRBV6-2/TRBV6-3
d_call: -
cdr3_aa: CASSSFPQPQHF
cdr3_nt: TGTGCCAGCAGTTCGTTCCCACAGCCCCAGCATTTT

clone_size: -
j_call: TRBJ2-7
v_call: TRBV28
d_call: TRBD2
cdr3_aa: CASSGRGLAGGYEQYF
cdr3_nt: TGTGCCAGCAGTGGGCGGGGACTAGCGGGAGGCTACGAGCAGTACTTC

clone_size: -
j_call: TRBJ1-3
v_call: TRBV20-1
d_call: -
cdr3_aa: CSAKGGGSGNTIYF
cdr3_nt: TGCAGTGCTAAAGGTGGAGGCTCTGGAAACACCATATATTTT

clone_size: -
j_call: TRBJ2-1
v_call: TRBV20-1
d_call: TRBD1
cdr3_aa: CSAQPGTDYNEQFF
cdr3_nt: TGCAGTGCTCAGCCCGGGACAGACTACAATGAGCAGTTCTTC

clone_size: -
j_call: TRBJ1-1
v_call: TRBV2
d_call: -
cdr3_aa: CASRGGGAEAFF
cdr3_nt: TGTGCCAGCCGGGGGGGGGGCGCGGAAGCTTTCTTT

clone_size: many
j_call: TRBJ2-3
v_call: TRBV7-9
d_call: -
cdr3_aa: CASSQTGDTQYF
cdr3_nt: TGTGCCAGCAGCCAGACGGGAGATACGCAGTATTTT

clone_size: few
j_call: TRBJ1-2
v_call: TRBV18
d_call: TRBD1
cdr3_aa: CASSPGQLNFAGYTF
cdr3_nt: TGTGCCAGCTCCCCGGGACAGCTTAATTTTGCTGGCTACACCTTC

clone_size: few
j_call: TRBJ2-4
v_call: TRBV29-1
d_call: -
cdr3_aa: CSVRTPGNIQYF
cdr3_nt: TGCAGCGTCCGGACCCCGGGGAACATTCAGTACTTC

clone_size: -
j_call: TRBJ2-1
v_call: TRBV7-6
d_call: TRBD2
cdr3_aa: CASSSAGTIRFF
cdr3_nt: TGTGCCAGCAGCTCAGCGGGAACCATCCGGTTCTTC

clone_size: -
j_call: TRBJ1-1
v_call: TRBV20-1
d_call: TRBD1
cdr3_aa: CSAKPNVPGGTEAFF
cdr3_nt: TGCAGTGCAAAACCGAACGTCCCAGGGGGCACTGAAGCTTTCTTT

clone_size: many
j_call: TRBJ2-2
v_call: TRBV29-1
d_call: -
cdr3_aa: CSVRRKSNTGELFF
cdr3_nt: TGCAGCGTTAGGCGGAAGTCGAACACCGGGGAGCTGTTTTTT

clone_size: -
j_call: TRBJ2-7
v_call: TRBV6-1
d_call: -
cdr3_aa: CASSARDFRPYEQYF
cdr3_nt: TGTGCCAGCAGTGCCCGGGACTTCCGCCCTTACGAGCAGTACTTC

clone_size: few
j_call: TRBJ2-1
v_call: TRBV19
d_call: TRBD1
cdr3_aa: CASSISDRESNEQFF
cdr3_nt: TGTGCCAGTAGTATAAGTGACAGGGAAAGTAATGAGCAGTTCTTC

clone_size: -
j_call: TRBJ2-2
v_call: TRBV29-1
d_call: -
cdr3_aa: CSIWLGELFF
cdr3_nt: TGCAGCATATGGCTCGGGGAGCTGTTTTTT

clone_size: many
j_call: TRBJ1-6
v_call: TRBV7-2
d_call: -
cdr3_aa: CASRPRPGDSYNSPLHF
cdr3_nt: TGTGCCAGCAGGCCCAGGCCAGGGGACTCCTATAATTCACCCCTCCACTTT

clone_size: many
j_call: TRBJ2-3
v_call: TRBV7-3
d_call: -
cdr3_aa: CASSSQGDTQYF
cdr3_nt: TGTGCCAGCAGCTCACAGGGAGATACGCAGTATTTT

clone_size: many
j_call: TRBJ2-1
v_call: TRBV11-3
d_call: TRBD2
cdr3_aa: CASSWTSHEQFF
cdr3_nt: TGTGCCAGCAGCTGGACTAGCCATGAGCAGTTCTTC

clone_size: medium-sized
j_call: TRBJ2-3
v_call: TRBV7-2
d_call: TRBD2
cdr3_aa: CASSLGDLRGGLGFADTQYF
cdr3_nt: TGTGCCAGCAGCTTAGGGGACCTCCGGGGGGGCCTAGGTTTTGCAGATACGCAGTATTTT

clone_size: many
j_call: TRBJ1-5
v_call: TRBV6-6
d_call: -
cdr3_aa: CASTTNSNQPQHF
cdr3_nt: TGTGCCAGCACCACAAATAGCAATCAGCCCCAGCATTTT

clone_size: -
j_call: TRBJ1-1
v_call: TRBV6-2/TRBV6-3
d_call: TRBD1
cdr3_aa: CASSKRGQGNNEAFF
cdr3_nt: TGTGCCAGCAGCAAACGGGGACAGGGGAACAATGAAGCTTTCTTT

clone_size: -
j_call: TRBJ1-5
v_call: TRBV27
d_call: -
cdr3_aa: CASSLYTGPNQPQHF
cdr3_nt: TGTGCCAGCAGTTTATACACAGGGCCCAATCAGCCCCAGCATTTT

clone_size: -
j_call: TRBJ2-6
v_call: TRBV25-1
d_call: -
cdr3_aa: CASSLRSGANVLTF
cdr3_nt: TGTGCCAGCAGTTTGAGATCTGGGGCCAACGTCCTGACTTTC

clone_size: -
j_call: TRBJ1-2
v_call: TRBV7-2
d_call: -
cdr3_aa: CASSLARGDYGYTF
cdr3_nt: TGTGCCAGCAGCTTAGCCCGGGGGGACTATGGCTACACCTTC

clone_size: -
j_call: TRBJ2-7
v_call: TRBV2
d_call: TRBD1
cdr3_aa: CASRSQGSSYEQYF
cdr3_nt: TGTGCCAGCAGATCACAGGGGTCGAGCTACGAGCAGTACTTC

clone_size: many
j_call: TRBJ2-5
v_call: TRBV7-8
d_call: -
cdr3_aa: CASSLGRGPVSQYF
cdr3_nt: TGTGCCAGCAGCTTAGGTAGAGGGCCGGTATCCCAGTACTTC

clone_size: -
j_call: TRBJ1-4
v_call: TRBV10-3
d_call: -
cdr3_aa: CAISPGGSTNEKLFF
cdr3_nt: TGTGCCATCAGCCCGGGAGGGTCAACTAATGAAAAACTGTTTTTT

clone_size: -
j_call: TRBJ2-1
v_call: TRBV11-1
d_call: -
cdr3_aa: CASRGHPDPYNEQFF
cdr3_nt: TGTGCCAGCAGAGGCCACCCGGACCCCTACAATGAGCAGTTCTTC

clone_size: -
j_call: TRBJ1-2
v_call: TRBV12-3/TRBV12-4
d_call: -
cdr3_aa: CASSPTTQGGYTF
cdr3_nt: TGTGCCAGCAGCCCTACAACGCAGGGTGGCTACACCTTC

clone_size: many
j_call: TRBJ2-6
v_call: TRBV6-5
d_call: TRBD2
cdr3_aa: CASSPGTSGGRSGANVLTF
cdr3_nt: TGTGCCAGCAGTCCTGGGACTAGCGGGGGCCGCTCTGGGGCCAACGTCCTGACTTTC

clone_size: -
j_call: TRBJ2-2
v_call: TRBV19
d_call: -
cdr3_aa: CASQGGALANTGELFF
cdr3_nt: TGTGCCAGCCAAGGGGGGGCGTTGGCGAACACCGGGGAGCTGTTTTTT

clone_size: -
j_call: TRBJ2-5
v_call: TRBV12-3/TRBV12-4
d_call: TRBD1
cdr3_aa: CASSLERTGGSGETQYF
cdr3_nt: TGTGCCAGCAGTTTAGAACGGACAGGGGGCTCGGGGGAGACCCAGTACTTC

clone_size: -
j_call: TRBJ2-7
v_call: TRBV4-1
d_call: TRBD1
cdr3_aa: CASSLGQGLYEQYF
cdr3_nt: TGCGCCAGCAGCCTGGGACAGGGTCTCTACGAGCAGTACTTC

clone_size: many
j_call: TRBJ1-1
v_call: TRBV7-8
d_call: TRBD1
cdr3_aa: CASSLATGYPIRNTEAFF
cdr3_nt: TGTGCCAGCAGCTTAGCGACAGGGTACCCGATAAGGAACACTGAAGCTTTCTTT

clone_size: few
j_call: TRBJ2-3
v_call: TRBV6-4
d_call: TRBD2
cdr3_aa: CASSTGGYADTQYF
cdr3_nt: TGTGCCAGCAGTACCGGGGGGTACGCAGATACGCAGTATTTT

clone_size: few
j_call: TRBJ1-1
v_call: TRBV4-2
d_call: -
cdr3_aa: CASSHGTERGMVNTEAFF
cdr3_nt: TGTGCCAGCAGCCATGGGACCGAGCGGGGGATGGTGAACACTGAAGCTTTCTTT

clone_size: -
j_call: TRBJ2-1
v_call: TRBV3-1
d_call: TRBD2
cdr3_aa: CASRPSLAGGQQFF
cdr3_nt: TGTGCCAGCAGGCCTTCTCTAGCGGGGGGGCAACAGTTCTTC

clone_size: many
j_call: TRBJ1-2
v_call: TRBV7-3
d_call: -
cdr3_aa: CASSYNRDSGYTF
cdr3_nt: TGTGCCAGCAGCTACAACAGGGATAGTGGCTACACCTTC

clone_size: -
j_call: TRBJ2-3
v_call: TRBV29-1
d_call: TRBD2
cdr3_aa: CSVGLAGRADTQYF
cdr3_nt: TGCAGCGTGGGACTAGCGGGGCGAGCAGATACGCAGTATTTT

clone_size: -
j_call: TRBJ2-7
v_call: TRBV10-3
d_call: -
cdr3_aa: CAISGLWDRDEQYF
cdr3_nt: TGTGCCATCAGTGGTTTGTGGGATCGGGACGAGCAGTACTTC

clone_size: -
j_call: TRBJ2-7
v_call: TRBV4-1
d_call: -
cdr3_aa: CASSQERSVLAASYEQYF
cdr3_nt: TGCGCCAGCAGCCAAGAACGCTCGGTGCTAGCCGCTTCTTACGAGCAGTACTTC

clone_size: many
j_call: TRBJ2-3
v_call: TRBV6-1
d_call: -
cdr3_aa: CATLEADTQYF
cdr3_nt: TGTGCCACCCTCGAGGCAGATACGCAGTATTTT

clone_size: -
j_call: TRBJ2-1
v_call: TRBV20-1
d_call: TRBD2
cdr3_aa: CSARGLAGYEQFF
cdr3_nt: TGCAGTGCCCGCGGACTAGCGGGGTATGAGCAGTTCTTC

clone_size: few
j_call: TRBJ1-2
v_call: TRBV7-3
d_call: TRBD1
cdr3_aa: CASSSGQGMANYGYTF
cdr3_nt: TGTGCCAGCAGCTCGGGACAGGGGATGGCTAACTATGGCTACACCTTC

clone_size: -
j_call: TRBJ1-1
v_call: TRBV18
d_call: -
cdr3_aa: CASSPLINMNTEAFF
cdr3_nt: TGTGCCAGCTCACCCCTTATTAACATGAACACTGAAGCTTTCTTT

clone_size: few
j_call: TRBJ2-2
v_call: TRBV11-2
d_call: TRBD2
cdr3_aa: CASSLTSVETGELFF
cdr3_nt: TGTGCCAGCAGCTTGACTAGCGTAGAGACCGGGGAGCTGTTTTTT

clone_size: -
j_call: TRBJ1-1
v_call: TRBV5-4
d_call: TRBD1
cdr3_aa: CASSLEGQGAQAFF
cdr3_nt: TGTGCCAGCAGCCTCGAGGGACAGGGGGCGCAAGCTTTCTTT

clone_size: -
j_call: TRBJ1-1
v_call: TRBV12-3/TRBV12-4
d_call: -
cdr3_aa: CASSRSGTGGTEAFF
cdr3_nt: TGTGCCAGCAGTCGCTCCGGGACGGGGGGCACTGAAGCTTTCTTT

clone_size: many
j_call: TRBJ2-1
v_call: TRBV10-3
d_call: -
cdr3_aa: CAISESIHPGRGNEQFF
cdr3_nt: TGTGCCATCAGTGAGTCGATACACCCCGGTAGGGGCAATGAGCAGTTCTTC

clone_size: -
j_call: TRBJ2-2
v_call: TRBV29-1
d_call: TRBD2
cdr3_aa: CSVFGEGLAGDHTGELFF
cdr3_nt: TGCAGCGTGTTCGGCGAGGGACTAGCGGGAGACCACACCGGGGAGCTGTTTTTT

clone_size: -
j_call: TRBJ1-1
v_call: TRBV6-5
d_call: -
cdr3_aa: CASSLQGLPPTEAFF
cdr3_nt: TGTGCCAGCAGTCTCCAGGGACTTCCCCCGACTGAAGCTTTCTTT

clone_size: few
j_call: TRBJ1-6
v_call: TRBV6-5
d_call: -
cdr3_aa: CASRGGGNSPLHF
cdr3_nt: TGTGCCAGCCGCGGGGGAGGGAATTCACCCCTCCACTTT

clone_size: -
j_call: TRBJ1-3
v_call: TRBV19
d_call: -
cdr3_aa: CASVYRRGASGNTIYF
cdr3_nt: TGTGCCAGTGTATATCGCCGCGGAGCCTCTGGAAACACCATATATTTT

clone_size: few
j_call: TRBJ2-7
v_call: TRBV28
d_call: -
cdr3_aa: CASSVDRVGEQYF
cdr3_nt: TGTGCCAGCAGTGTCGACAGAGTAGGCGAGCAGTACTTC

clone_size: -
j_call: TRBJ1-1
v_call: TRBV19
d_call: -
cdr3_aa: CASSIGGQMNTEAFF
cdr3_nt: TGTGCCAGTAGTATAGGAGGACAGATGAACACTGAAGCTTTCTTT